This T cell receptor (beta chain) was documented in a study of identical twins. Study-wide results and limits: Out-of-frame TCR alpha sharing in monozygotic twins exceeded recombination model predictions.

TCRdb processed the 5' RACE reads anew with MiXCR; each CDR3 protein has one entry. The table includes about 450,000 distinct CDR3 sequences, around 18% detected once. This CDR3 contains 13 residues. Trimming took 4 bases from V and 7 from J; bases not matched to a gene: 6. The V gene's germline CDR1 is SEHNR and CDR2 FQNEAQ (reference sequence). All donors were healthy, and all were Caucasian. This clonotype was seen a few times. As yet, its antigen is unknown. The rearrangement joins TRBV7-9 to TRBJ1-2, with 7 bases lining up with TRBD1. Sequencing input: naive T cells sorted from blood. The sequence derives from a man in his forties or fifties in good health. The CDR3 region has the DNA TGTGCCAGCAGCTGGGACAGTTCCTTTGGCTACACCTTC. It specifies CASSWDSSFGYTF. The entire variable domain, with the rest obtained from reference TRBV7-9 and TRBJ1-2, is as follows: DTGVSQNPRHKITKRGQNVTFRCDPISEHNRLYWYRQTLGQGPEFLTYFQNEAQLEKSRLLSDRFSAERPKGSFSTLEIQRTEQGDSAMYLCASSWDSSFGYTFGSGTRLTVV.